The clone carrying this T cell receptor (beta chain) was recorded a few times. Germline V lookup: CDR1 SNHLY, CDR2 FYNNEI. The CDR3 is 17 residues long. The V end lost 3 bases, the J end lost 1 base, and 13 bases lay between the germline ends. The data stem from a study of blood T cell repertoires in COVID-19. Methods used by the authors: The assay estimated nucleated cells by amplifying reference gene primers. Only in-frame clones appear in the TCRdb table, and some are missing; sequencing was by immunoSEQ multiplex PCR. For V, J and clone size, that table is used; D and trimming come from the DNA. This sample has about 470,000 clones, with approximately 90% found just once.

The TCR comes from a woman under 30 who had recovered from COVID-19. The chain recombines TRBV2 with TRBJ1-6; no definite D call. Material for sequencing was PBMCs or T cells enriched from blood (not recorded which). The CDR3 here is CASSDIPRASYNSPLHF. The CDR3 nucleotides read TGTGCCAGCAGTGACATCCCGAGGGCGTCCTATAATTCACCCCTCCACTTT.